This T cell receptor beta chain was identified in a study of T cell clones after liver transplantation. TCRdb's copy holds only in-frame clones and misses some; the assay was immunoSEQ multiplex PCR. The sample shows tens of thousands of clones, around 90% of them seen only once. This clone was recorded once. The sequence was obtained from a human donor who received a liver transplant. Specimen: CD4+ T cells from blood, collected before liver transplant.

The CDR3 bases are TGTGCCAGCAGCTTAGTGAGGGCAGGGCCTGGAAACACCATATATTTT. As protein: CASSLVRAGPGNTIYF. The J gene is TRBJ1-3, the V gene TRBV7-9; possibly TRBD1 for D (5 bases). The germline V gene has CDR1 SEHNR and CDR2 FQNEAQ (reference sequence). CDR3 length equals 16 residues. V was trimmed by 1 base and J by 2 bases, leaving 12 bases between them.